Below, one TCR beta chain is given with its context. This sample is part of a study of T cells in tuberculosis. J was trimmed by 5 bases and V by 0 bases; bases with no gene match: 8. This CDR3 is built from 15 residues. Germline V gene sequence: CDR1 GTSNPN, CDR2 SVGIG (reference sequence). The assay was immunoSEQ multiplex PCR, and TCRdb's table has in-frame clones only and misses some. In the table there are under 50,000 clones, 95% of which are singletons. The TCR comes from a donor aged 10-30 years with latent tuberculosis or without tuberculosis infection. V gene TRBV30 combines with J gene TRBJ1-1, with 8 bases matching TRBD1. Sequencing was done on a sample of PBMCs. The CDR3 DNA is TGTGCCTGGAGTGTGTCTCTGGACAGGGAGACTGAAGCTTTCTTT. Amino acid sequence: CAWSVSLDRETEAFF.